Sequencing of this T cell receptor (beta chain) was carried out in a study of read filtering for tumor transcriptome and immune sequencing. At the level of the study: Revised staging placed roughly 8 patients in R-ISS I, about 15 in II, roughly 7 in III.

Trimming stripped 4 bases from V and 5 bases from J, with 20 bases between. The CDR3 runs to 16 residues. CDR1 SGHRS and CDR2 YFSETQ come from the germline V gene. Notes on the study in general: Roughly 79% of IR-seq clonotypes had one read, totaling about 3.5% of reads; RNA-seq: 74.6% and 44.6%.

The library was built from roughly 400 ng RNA with molecular barcoded adaptors for alpha/delta and beta/gamma chains. A single record per CDR3 protein comes from TCRdb applying MiXCR to the reads. The sample includes about 50,000 distinct CDR3 sequences, about a fifth of them seen just once. Worth noting for this clonotype: Its antigen is undetermined.

This sequence was found in a donor at least 40 years old with multiple myeloma. Sequencing was performed on a population of CD138-negative cells sorted from bone marrow. V and J are TRBV5-1 and TRBJ2-3; D could derive from TRBD1 or TRBD2 (5 bases each). This CDR3 is CASSPSAGRAKDTQYF. CDR3 DNA: TGCGCCAGCAGCCCATCTGCGGGCAGGGCTAAAGATACGCAGTATTTT.